The next 9 T cell receptor beta chains were all read from a single sample in a study of blood T cell repertoires in COVID-19. This table comes from immunoSEQ multiplex PCR, and its TCRdb copy is limited to in-frame clones, with some not included. Here the sample spans fewer than 200,000 clones, around 87% being singletons. What was sequenced was peripheral blood. The receptors derive from a man aged 40-50 years with active or convalescent COVID-19.

CDR3 bases: TGTGCCAGTAGTGTCGCATCACGAGGTGGTACTGAAGCTTTCTTT. Amino acids: CASSVASRGGTEAFF. The chain carries TRBV19 and TRBJ1-1; unclear D gene. The germline gives CDR1 LNHDA, CDR2 SQIVND (reference sequence). With 5 bases removed from V and 5 bases from J, the gap between germline ends came to 18 bases. This CDR3 region has 15 residues.

The chain is built from TRBV5-6 and TRBJ2-5, with 7 nucleotides matching TRBD1. Germline V gives CDR1 SGHDT, CDR2 YYEEEE. The CDR3 is 15 residues long. With V trimmed by 5 bases and J by 3 bases, 10 bases remained unmatched. CDR3 amino acids: CASSITGAGKETQYF. In DNA form, the CDR3 reads TGTGCCAGCAGTATAACAGGGGCCGGCAAAGAGACCCAGTACTTC. Together with reference TRBV5-6 and TRBJ2-5, the CDR3 gives the full variable domain: DAGVTQSPTHLIKTRGQQVTLRCSPKSGHDTVSWYQQALGQGPQFIFQYYEEEERQRGNFPDRFSGHQFPNYSSELNVNALLLGDSALYLCASSITGAGKETQYFGPGTRLLVL.

This clone was picked up a small number of times. The chain couples TRBV6-4 to TRBJ1-1; D may be TRBD1 (5 bases). The CDR3 is made up of 14 amino acids. The germline V gene has CDR1 MRHNA and CDR2 SNTAGT. Trimming removed 6 bases at V and 0 bases at J, with 11 bases between. For the CDR3, the DNA is TGTGCCAGCAGCCAGGGCGGGATGAACACTGAAGCTTTCTTT. Amino acids: CASSQGGMNTEAFF.

The chain is built from TRBV5-1 and TRBJ1-4, with 7 positions matching TRBD1. Germline CDR1 and CDR2: SGHRS and YFSETQ. The CDR3 spans 14 residues. Trimming took 4 bases from V and 4 from J; bases not matched to a gene: 4. CDR3 residues: CASSTGTDNEKLFF. CDR3 nucleotides: TGCGCCAGCAGCACCGGGACAGATAATGAAAAACTGTTTTTT.

The chain uses TRBV9 and TRBJ2-2, with D unclear. Per the germline V gene, CDR1 is SGDLS and CDR2 is YYNGEE. V lost 2 bases to trimming and J lost 3 bases, with 11 bases between them. The CDR3 has 15 residues. The CDR3 nucleotides read TGTGCCAGCAGCGTCCAAGAACAGCACACCGGGGAGCTGTTTTTT. Translated: CASSVQEQHTGELFF.

The chain combines TRBV6-5 with TRBJ1-1, with 12 positions matching TRBD1. The length of the CDR3 is 14 residues. Germline V CDR1 and CDR2: MNHEY, SVGAGI. V was clipped by 5 bases and J by 5 bases; unmatched bases: 3. CDR3 nucleotides: TGTGCCAGCAGTAGGGGACAGGGGGCGACTGAAGCTTTCTTT. Encoded protein: CASSRGQGATEAFF.

The chain employs TRBV5-1 and TRBJ1-1, with no clear D. The V end was cut by 4 bases, the J end by 0 bases, with 13 bases between. This CDR3 is 15 amino acids long. The germline gives CDR1 SGHRS, CDR2 YFSETQ. DNA of the CDR3: TGCGCCAGCAGCCCTGTGGAGGGCATGAACACTGAAGCTTTCTTT. It codes for CASSPVEGMNTEAFF.

This clone was recorded only once. V and J are TRBV4-3 and TRBJ1-1, with D perhaps matching TRBD1 (5 bases). V lost 2 bases to trimming and J lost 2 bases, with 12 bases between them. The germline gives CDR1 LGHNA, CDR2 YSLEER. The length of the CDR3 is 15 residues. This chain's CDR3 is CASSQLARGNTEAFF. Here the CDR3 DNA reads TGCGCCAGCAGCCAACTGGCGCGGGGCAACACTGAAGCTTTCTTT.

The V gene is TRBV29-1, the J gene TRBJ2-7, with 14 bases matching TRBD2. V gave up 6 bases and J gave up 3 bases; unmatched junction bases: 1. The germline CDR1 and CDR2 sequences are SQVTM and ANQGSEA. CDR3 length: 13 residues. As DNA, the CDR3 is TGCAGCGTCGGGACTAGCGGGGGCTACGAGCAGTACTTC. The encoded protein is CSVGTSGGYEQYF.